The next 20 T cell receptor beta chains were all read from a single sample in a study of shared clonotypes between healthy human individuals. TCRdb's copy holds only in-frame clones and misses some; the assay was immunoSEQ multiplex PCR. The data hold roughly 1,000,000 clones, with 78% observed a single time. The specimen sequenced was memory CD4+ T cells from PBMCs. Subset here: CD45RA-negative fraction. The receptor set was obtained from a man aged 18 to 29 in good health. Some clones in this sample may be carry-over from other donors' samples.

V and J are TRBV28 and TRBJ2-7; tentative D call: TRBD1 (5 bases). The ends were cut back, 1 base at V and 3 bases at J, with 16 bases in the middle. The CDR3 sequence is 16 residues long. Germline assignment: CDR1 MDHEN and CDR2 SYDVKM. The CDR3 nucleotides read TGTGCCAGCAGTTTATTCAGGGCCCGCCCTTACTACGAGCAGTACTTC. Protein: CASSLFRARPYYEQYF.

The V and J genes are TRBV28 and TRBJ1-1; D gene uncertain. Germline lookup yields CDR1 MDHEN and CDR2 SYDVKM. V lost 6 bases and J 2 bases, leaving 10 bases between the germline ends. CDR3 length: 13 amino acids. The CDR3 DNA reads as TGTGCCAGCAGCCCACCCCATAACACTGAAGCTTTCTTT. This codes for CASSPPHNTEAFF. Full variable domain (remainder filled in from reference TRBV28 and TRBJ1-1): DVKVTQSSRYLVKRTGEKVFLECVQDMDHENMFWYRQDPGLGLRLIYFSYDVKMKEKGDIPEGYSVSREKKERFSLILESASTNQTSMYLCASSPPHNTEAFFGQGTRLTVV.

CDR3 nucleotides: TGTGCCAGCAGCTTAACCGGGACAGGGGGAAACACCATATATTTT. Translated: CASSLTGTGGNTIYF. This chain uses TRBV7-8 with TRBJ1-3, with 9 positions matching TRBD1. V shed 2 bases and J 4 bases; nucleotides not matched to a gene: 3. From germline, CDR1 is SGHVS and CDR2 FQNEAQ. The CDR3 consists of 15 residues.

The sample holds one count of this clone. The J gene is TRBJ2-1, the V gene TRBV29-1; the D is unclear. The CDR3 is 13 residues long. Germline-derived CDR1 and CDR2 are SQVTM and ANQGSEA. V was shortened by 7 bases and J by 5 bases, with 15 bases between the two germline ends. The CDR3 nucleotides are TGCAGCGGGATCCCTACAGCACACAATGAGCAGTTCTTC. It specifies CSGIPTAHNEQFF.

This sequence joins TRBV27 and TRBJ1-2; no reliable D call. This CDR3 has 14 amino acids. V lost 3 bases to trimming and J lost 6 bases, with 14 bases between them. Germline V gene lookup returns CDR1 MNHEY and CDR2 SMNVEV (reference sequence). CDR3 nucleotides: TGTGCCAGCAGTTTCTTCCCCGTGTTAGATGGCTACACCTTC. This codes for CASSFFPVLDGYTF.

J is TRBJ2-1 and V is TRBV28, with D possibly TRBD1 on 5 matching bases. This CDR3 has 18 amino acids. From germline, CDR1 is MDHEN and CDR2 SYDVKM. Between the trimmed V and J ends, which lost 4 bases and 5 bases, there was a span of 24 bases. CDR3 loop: CASSSLPRLRGYNNEQFF. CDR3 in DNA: TGTGCCAGCAGTTCCCTCCCCCGACTTAGGGGTTATAACAATGAGCAGTTCTTC.

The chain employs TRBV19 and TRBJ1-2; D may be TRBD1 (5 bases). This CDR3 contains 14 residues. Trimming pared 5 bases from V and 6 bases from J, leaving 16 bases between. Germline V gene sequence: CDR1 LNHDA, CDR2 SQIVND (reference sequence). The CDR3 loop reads CASSPGSGYDGYTF. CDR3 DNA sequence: TGTGCCAGTAGTCCAGGGAGCGGTTATGATGGCTACACCTTC.

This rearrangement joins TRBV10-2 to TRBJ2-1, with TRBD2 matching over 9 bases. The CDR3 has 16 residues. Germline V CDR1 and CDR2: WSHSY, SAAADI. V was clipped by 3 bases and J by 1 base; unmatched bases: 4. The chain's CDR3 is CASSDASGKSYNEQFF. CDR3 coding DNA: TGCGCCAGCAGTGACGCTAGCGGGAAGTCCTACAATGAGCAGTTCTTC.

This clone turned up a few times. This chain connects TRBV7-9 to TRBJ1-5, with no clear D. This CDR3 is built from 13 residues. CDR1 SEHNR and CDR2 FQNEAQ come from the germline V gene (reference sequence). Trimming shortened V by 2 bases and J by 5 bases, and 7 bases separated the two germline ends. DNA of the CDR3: TGTGCCAGCAGCTTATACAGAGATCAGCCCCAGCATTTT. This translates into CASSLYRDQPQHF.

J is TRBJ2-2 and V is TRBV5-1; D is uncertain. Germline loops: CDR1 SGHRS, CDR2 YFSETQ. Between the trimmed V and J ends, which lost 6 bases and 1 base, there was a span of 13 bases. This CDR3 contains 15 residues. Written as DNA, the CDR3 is TGCGCCAGCAAGCCGGGCCCCATGAACACCGGGGAGCTGTTTTTT. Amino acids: CASKPGPMNTGELFF. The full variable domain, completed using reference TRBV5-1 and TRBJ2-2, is KAGVTQTPRYLIKTRGQQVTLSCSPISGHRSVSWYQQTPGQGLQFLFEYFSETQRNKGNFPGRFSGRQFSNSRSEMNVSTLELGDSALYLCASKPGPMNTGELFFGEGSRLTVL.

CDR3 sequence: CASSQSKGGDIAKNIQYF. The CDR3 DNA reads TGCGCCAGCAGCCAGAGTAAAGGGGGGGATATAGCCAAAAACATTCAGTACTTC. The rearrangement uses TRBV4-1 and TRBJ2-4; maybe TRBD2 (7 bases). CDR1 and CDR2 from the germline V gene are MGHRA and YSYEKL. The CDR3 spans 18 residues. Trimming pared 3 bases from V and 0 bases from J, leaving 18 bases between.

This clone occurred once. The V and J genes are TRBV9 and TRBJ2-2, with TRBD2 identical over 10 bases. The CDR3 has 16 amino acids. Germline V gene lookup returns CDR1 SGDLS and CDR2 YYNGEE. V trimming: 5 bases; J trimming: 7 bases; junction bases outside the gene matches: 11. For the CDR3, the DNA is TGTGCCAGCAGTTCCTCTAGCGGGAGCTTTATCGGGGAGCTGTTTTTT. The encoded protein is CASSSSSGSFIGELFF.

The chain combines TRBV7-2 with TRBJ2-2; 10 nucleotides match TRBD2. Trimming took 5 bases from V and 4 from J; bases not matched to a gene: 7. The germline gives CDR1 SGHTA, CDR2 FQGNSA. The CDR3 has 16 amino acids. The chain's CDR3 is CASSGSSGRGTGELFF. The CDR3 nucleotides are TGTGCCAGCAGCGGATCTAGCGGGAGAGGCACCGGGGAGCTGTTTTTT.

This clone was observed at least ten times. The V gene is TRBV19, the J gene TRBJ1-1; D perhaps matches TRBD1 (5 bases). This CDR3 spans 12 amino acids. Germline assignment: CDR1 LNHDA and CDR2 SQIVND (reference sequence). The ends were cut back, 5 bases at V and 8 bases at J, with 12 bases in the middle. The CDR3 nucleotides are TGTGCCAGTAGTGCCAGGGTCAGGGAAGCTTTCTTT. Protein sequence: CASSARVREAFF.

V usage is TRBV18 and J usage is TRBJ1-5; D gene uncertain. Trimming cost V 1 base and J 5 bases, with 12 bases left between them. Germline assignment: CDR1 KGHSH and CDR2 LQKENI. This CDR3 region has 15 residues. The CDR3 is CASSPRQVAHQPQHF. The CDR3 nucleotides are TGTGCCAGCTCACCACGCCAAGTCGCCCATCAGCCCCAGCATTTT.

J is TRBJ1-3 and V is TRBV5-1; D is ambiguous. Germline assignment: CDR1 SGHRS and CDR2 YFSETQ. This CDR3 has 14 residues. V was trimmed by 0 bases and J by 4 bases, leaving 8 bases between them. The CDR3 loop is CASSLGPQGNTIYF. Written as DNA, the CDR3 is TGCGCCAGCAGCTTGGGCCCCCAGGGAAACACCATATATTTT.

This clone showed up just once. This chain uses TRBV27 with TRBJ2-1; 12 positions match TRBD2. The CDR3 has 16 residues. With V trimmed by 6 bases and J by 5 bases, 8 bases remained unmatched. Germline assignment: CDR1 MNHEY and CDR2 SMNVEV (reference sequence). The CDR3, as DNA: TGTGCCAGCAGACGAGCAAGACTAGCGGGGGACAATGAGCAGTTCTTC. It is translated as CASRRARLAGDNEQFF.

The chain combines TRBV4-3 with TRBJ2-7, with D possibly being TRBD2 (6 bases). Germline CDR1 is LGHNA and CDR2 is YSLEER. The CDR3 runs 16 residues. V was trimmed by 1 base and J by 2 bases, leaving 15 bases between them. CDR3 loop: CASSQVGGGPTYEQYF. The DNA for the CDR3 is TGCGCCAGCAGCCAAGTCGGGGGAGGCCCCACCTACGAGCAGTACTTC.

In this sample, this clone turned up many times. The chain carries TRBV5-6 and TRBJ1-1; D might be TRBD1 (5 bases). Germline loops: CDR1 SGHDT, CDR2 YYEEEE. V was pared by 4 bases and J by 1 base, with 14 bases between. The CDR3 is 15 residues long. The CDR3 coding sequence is TGTGCCAGCAGCAGAAGGATAGGGGAGAACACTGAAGCTTTCTTT. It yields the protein CASSRRIGENTEAFF.

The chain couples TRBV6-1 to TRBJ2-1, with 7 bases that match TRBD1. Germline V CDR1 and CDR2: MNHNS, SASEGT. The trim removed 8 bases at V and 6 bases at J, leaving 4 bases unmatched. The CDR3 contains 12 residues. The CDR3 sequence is CASGTVLNEQFF. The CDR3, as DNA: TGTGCCAGCGGGACAGTACTCAATGAGCAGTTCTTC.